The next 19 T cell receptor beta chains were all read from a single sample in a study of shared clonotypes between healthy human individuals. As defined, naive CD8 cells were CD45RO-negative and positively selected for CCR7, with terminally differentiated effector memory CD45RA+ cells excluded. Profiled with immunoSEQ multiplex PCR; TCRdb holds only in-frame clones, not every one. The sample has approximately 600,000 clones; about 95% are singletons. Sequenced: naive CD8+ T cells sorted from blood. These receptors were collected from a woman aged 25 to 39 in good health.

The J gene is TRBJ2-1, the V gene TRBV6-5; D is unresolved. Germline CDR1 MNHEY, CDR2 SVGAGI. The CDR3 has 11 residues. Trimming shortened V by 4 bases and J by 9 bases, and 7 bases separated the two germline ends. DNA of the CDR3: TGTGCCAGCAGTTTTCGTGGTGAGCAGTTCTTC. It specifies CASSFRGEQFF.

For the CDR3, the DNA is TGTGCCAGCAAAGGACGGAGCTCTGGAAACACCATATATTTT. Translation gives CASKGRSSGNTIYF. The V call is TRBV6-5, the J call TRBJ1-3; D call uncertain. From germline, CDR1 is MNHEY and CDR2 SVGAGI. V gave up 7 bases and J gave up 0 bases, with 10 bases separating them. The CDR3 loop spans 14 amino acids.

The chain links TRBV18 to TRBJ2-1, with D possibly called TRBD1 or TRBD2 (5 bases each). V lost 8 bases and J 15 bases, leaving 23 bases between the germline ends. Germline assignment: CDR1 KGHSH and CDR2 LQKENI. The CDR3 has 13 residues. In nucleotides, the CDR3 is TGTGCCAGCGCAAAAAAACGGGACGACGAGTGGTTCTTC. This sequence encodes CASAKKRDDEWFF.

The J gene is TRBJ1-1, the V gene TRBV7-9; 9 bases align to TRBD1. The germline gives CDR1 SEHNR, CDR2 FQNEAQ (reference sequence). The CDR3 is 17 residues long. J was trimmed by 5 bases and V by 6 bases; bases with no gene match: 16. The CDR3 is CASSPAWVGQGGTEAFF. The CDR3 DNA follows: TGTGCCAGCAGTCCCGCCTGGGTGGGACAGGGCGGGACTGAAGCTTTCTTT.

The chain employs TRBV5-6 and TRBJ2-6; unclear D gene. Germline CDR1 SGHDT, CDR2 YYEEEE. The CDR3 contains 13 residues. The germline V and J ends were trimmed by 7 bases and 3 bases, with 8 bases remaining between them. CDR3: CASYGVGANVLTF. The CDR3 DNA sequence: TGTGCCAGCTATGGGGTTGGGGCCAACGTCCTGACTTTC.

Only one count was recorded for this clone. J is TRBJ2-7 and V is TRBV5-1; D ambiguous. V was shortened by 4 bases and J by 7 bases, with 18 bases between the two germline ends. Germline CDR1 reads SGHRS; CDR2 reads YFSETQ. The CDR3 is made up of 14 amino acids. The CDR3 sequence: CASSSTDGPREQYF. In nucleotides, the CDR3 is TGCGCCAGCAGCAGTACCGACGGACCCAGGGAGCAGTACTTC.

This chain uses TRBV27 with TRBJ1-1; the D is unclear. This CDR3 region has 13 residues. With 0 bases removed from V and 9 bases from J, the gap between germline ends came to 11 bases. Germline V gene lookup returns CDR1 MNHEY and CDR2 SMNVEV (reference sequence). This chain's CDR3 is CASSLSGQTQAFF. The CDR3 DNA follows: TGTGCCAGCAGTTTATCTGGTCAGACTCAAGCTTTCTTT.

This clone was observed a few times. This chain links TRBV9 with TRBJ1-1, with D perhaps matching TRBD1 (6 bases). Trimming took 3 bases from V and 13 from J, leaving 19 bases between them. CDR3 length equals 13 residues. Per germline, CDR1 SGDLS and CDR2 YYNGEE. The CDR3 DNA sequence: TGTGCCAGCAGCGGGGGGGCAGAGCCAAGGGTTTTCTTT. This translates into CASSGGAEPRVFF.

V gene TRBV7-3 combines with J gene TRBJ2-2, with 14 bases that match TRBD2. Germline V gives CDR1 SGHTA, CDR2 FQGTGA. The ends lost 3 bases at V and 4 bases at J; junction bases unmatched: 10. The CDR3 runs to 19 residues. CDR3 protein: CASSLEGLAGAFGTGELFF. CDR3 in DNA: TGTGCCAGCAGCTTGGAGGGACTAGCGGGAGCGTTCGGCACCGGGGAGCTGTTTTTT.

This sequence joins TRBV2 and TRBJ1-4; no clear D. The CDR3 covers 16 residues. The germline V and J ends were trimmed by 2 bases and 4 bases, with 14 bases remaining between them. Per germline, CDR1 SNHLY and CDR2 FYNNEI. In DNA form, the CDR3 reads TGTGCCAGCAGTGAATATCGAGGACCCGGTAATGAAAAACTGTTTTTT. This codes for CASSEYRGPGNEKLFF.

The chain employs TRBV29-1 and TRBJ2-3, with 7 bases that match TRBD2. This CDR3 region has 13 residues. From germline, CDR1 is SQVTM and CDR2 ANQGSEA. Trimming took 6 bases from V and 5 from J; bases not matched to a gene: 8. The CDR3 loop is CSVRPLAGDTQYF. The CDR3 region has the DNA TGCAGCGTGAGGCCTTTAGCGGGAGATACGCAGTATTTT.

In DNA, the CDR3 is TGTGCCAGCAGCCTAGGCGCGACAGGGGATGGCTACACCTTC. This codes for CASSLGATGDGYTF. This chain joins TRBV6-6 and TRBJ1-2; 8 bases fit TRBD1. This CDR3 has 14 amino acids. V lost 6 bases and J lost 6; bases outside the gene matches: 9. The germline V gene has CDR1 MNHNY and CDR2 SVGAGI (reference sequence).

The CDR3 region has the DNA TGTGCCAGCAGTTTACTCCTAGCGGGAGGGTATGAGCAGTTCTTC. This gives the protein CASSLLLAGGYEQFF. The chain has TRBV28 and TRBJ2-1; 12 bases are a match to TRBD2. This CDR3 is built from 15 residues. The V and J ends lost 2 bases and 8 bases, in that order; junction bases with no gene match: 4. Looked up from germline, CDR1 is MDHEN and CDR2 is SYDVKM.

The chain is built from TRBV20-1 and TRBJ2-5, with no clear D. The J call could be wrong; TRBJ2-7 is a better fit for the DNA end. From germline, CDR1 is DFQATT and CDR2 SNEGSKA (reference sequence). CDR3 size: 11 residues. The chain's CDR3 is CSAMDLYEQYF. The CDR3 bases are TGCAGTGCAATGGACCTCTACGAGCAGTACTTC.

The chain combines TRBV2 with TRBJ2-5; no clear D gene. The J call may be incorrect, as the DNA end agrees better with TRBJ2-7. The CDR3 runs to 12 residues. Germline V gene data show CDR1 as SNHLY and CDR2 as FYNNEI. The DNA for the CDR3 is TGTGCCAGCACCAGCCCGTTGTACGAGCAGTACTTC. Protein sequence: CASTSPLYEQYF.

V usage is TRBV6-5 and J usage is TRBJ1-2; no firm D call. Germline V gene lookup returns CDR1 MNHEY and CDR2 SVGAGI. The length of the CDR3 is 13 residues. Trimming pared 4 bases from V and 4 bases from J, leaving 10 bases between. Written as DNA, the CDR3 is TGTGCCAGCAGTTCCCCGGAGGCCTATGGCTACACCTTC. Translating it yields CASSSPEAYGYTF.

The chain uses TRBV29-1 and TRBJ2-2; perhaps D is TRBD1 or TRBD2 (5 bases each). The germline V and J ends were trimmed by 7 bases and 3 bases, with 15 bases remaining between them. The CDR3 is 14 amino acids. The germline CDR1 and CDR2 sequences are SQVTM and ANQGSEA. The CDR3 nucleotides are TGCAGCGGGTTCGGGACGGGTGACACCGGGGAGCTGTTTTTT. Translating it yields CSGFGTGDTGELFF.

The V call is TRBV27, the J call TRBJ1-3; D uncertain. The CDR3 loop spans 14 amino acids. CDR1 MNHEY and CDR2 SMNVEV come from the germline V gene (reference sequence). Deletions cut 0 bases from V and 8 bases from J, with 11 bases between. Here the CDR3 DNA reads TGTGCCAGCAGTTTATCGTCCGGGCAGGACACCATATATTTT. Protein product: CASSLSSGQDTIYF.

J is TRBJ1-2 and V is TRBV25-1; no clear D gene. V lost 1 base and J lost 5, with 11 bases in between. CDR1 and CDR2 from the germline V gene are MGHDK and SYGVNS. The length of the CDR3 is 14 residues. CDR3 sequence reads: CASSESPQEYGYTF. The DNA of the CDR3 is TGTGCCAGCAGTGAATCACCCCAGGAGTATGGCTACACCTTC.